This T cell receptor beta chain was documented in a study of cytomegalovirus exposure and HLA in healthy donors. The PCR used 60 Vbeta and 13 Jbeta primers. The protocol was immunoSEQ multiplex PCR, while the TCRdb copy is restricted to in-frame clones and leaves out a portion. The data show over 150,000 clones, 70% to 85% seen once. The CDR3 length is 15 residues. Germline assignment: CDR1 MNHNS and CDR2 SASEGT. Study findings and constraints: Most TCR beta V segments were productive about 90% or about 30% of the time in an earlier analysis.

As regards this clone: The antigen is unknown. One end of the junction varies from germline; a read error may be responsible.

Nominally healthy donors were sampled, though unrecorded immune exposures were likely. J is TRBJ2-7 and V is TRBV6-1, with TRBD2 matching 7 bases. The sequence was collected from a man aged 18 to 30 in good health and CMV-seronegative. The sample was PBMCs. The CDR3 DNA reads TGTGCCAGCAGCGAAGCTAGCGGCAGCTCCTACGAGCAGTACTTC. Its protein product is CASSEASGSSYEQYF.